This T cell receptor (delta chain) was found in a study of gamma-delta chains in newborns, infants, children. Study in general: Microbial exposure reportedly drives polyclonal innate γδ T cell expansion after birth.

This clone is judged large. Other nucleotide sequences from this sample produce the same CDR3. TCRdb redid clone calling on the reads using CATT. This repertoire shows about 4,900 delta-chain clones, roughly 3.9% found once; its top ten account for 7.8%. CDR1 and CDR2 (germline): TSWWSYY, QGS. V was cut by 0 bases and J by 2 bases, with 4 bases left in between. This CDR3 comprises 13 residues. The J gene is TRDJ1, the V gene TRDV1; D uncertain. This TCR was recovered from a child who was a newborn, infant or young child, either healthy, febrile or measles-vaccinated (not recorded which). Sequencing was performed on blood. CDR3 residues: CALGELPTDKLIF. CDR3 sequence (DNA): TGTGCTCTTGGGGAACTCCCGACCGATAAACTCATCTTT.